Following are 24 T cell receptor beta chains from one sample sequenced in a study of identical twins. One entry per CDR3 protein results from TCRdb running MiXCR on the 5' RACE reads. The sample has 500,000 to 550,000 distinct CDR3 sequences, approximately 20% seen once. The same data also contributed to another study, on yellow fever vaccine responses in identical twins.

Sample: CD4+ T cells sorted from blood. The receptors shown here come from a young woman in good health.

This chain's CDR3 is CSANDRGYTF. The DNA of the CDR3 is TGCAGTGCAAACGACAGGGGCTACACCTTC. The chain uses TRBV20-1 and TRBJ1-2; tentative D call: TRBD1 (6 bases). The CDR3 totals 10 residues. Trimming shortened V by 6 bases and J by 8 bases, and 10 bases separated the two germline ends. The germline gives CDR1 DFQATT, CDR2 SNEGSKA (reference sequence).

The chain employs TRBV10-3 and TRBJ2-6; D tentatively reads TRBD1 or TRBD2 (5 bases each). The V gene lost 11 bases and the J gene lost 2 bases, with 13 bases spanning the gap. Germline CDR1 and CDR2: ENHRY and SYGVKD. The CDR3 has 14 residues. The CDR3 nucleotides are TGTGCCGCCCAAGAGGGGACTGGGGCCAACGTCCTGACTTTC. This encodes CAAQEGTGANVLTF.

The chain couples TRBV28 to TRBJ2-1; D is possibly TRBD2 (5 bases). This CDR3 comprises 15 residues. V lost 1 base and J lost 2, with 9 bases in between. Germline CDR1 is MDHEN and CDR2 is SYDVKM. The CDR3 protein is CASSLYGETYNEQFF. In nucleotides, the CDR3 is TGTGCCAGCAGTTTATATGGGGAGACCTACAATGAGCAGTTCTTC.

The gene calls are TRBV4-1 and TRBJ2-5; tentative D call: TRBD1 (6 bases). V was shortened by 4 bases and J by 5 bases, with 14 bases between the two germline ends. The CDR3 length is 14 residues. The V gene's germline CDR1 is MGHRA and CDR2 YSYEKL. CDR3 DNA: TGCGCCAGCAGCCCACAGGGTAAAGGGGAGACCCAGTACTTC. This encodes CASSPQGKGETQYF.

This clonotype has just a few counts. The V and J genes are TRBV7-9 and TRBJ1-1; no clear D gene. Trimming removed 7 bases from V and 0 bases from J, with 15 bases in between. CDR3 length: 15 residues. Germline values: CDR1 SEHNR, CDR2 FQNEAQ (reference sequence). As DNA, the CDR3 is TGTGCCAGCACCGCAGCCCTGGGCTTGAACACTGAAGCTTTCTTT. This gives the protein CASTAALGLNTEAFF.

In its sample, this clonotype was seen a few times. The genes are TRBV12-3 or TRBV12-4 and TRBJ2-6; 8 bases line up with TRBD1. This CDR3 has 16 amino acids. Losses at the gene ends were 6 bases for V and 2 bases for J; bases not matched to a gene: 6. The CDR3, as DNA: TGTGCCAGCAGGGGGAGGACAGGGACTGGGGCCAACGTCCTGACTTTC. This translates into CASRGRTGTGANVLTF.

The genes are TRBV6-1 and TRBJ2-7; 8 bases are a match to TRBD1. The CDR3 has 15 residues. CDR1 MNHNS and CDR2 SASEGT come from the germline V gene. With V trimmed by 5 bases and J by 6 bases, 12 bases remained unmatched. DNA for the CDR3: TGTGCCAGCAGTCCCTCAGGGGGCGCATCTGGCGAGCAGTACTTC. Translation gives CASSPSGGASGEQYF.

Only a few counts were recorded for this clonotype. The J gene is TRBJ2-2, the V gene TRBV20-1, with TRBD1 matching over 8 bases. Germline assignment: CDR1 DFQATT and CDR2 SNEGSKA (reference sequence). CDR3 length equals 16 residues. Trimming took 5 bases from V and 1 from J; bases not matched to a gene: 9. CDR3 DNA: TGCAGTGCTCCCACCCAGGGGGCGGGGAACACCGGGGAGCTGTTTTTT. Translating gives CSAPTQGAGNTGELFF.

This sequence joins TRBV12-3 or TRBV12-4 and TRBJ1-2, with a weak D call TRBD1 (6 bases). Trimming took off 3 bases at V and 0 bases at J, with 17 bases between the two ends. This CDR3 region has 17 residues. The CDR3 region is CASSFLGGRFANYGYTF. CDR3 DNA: TGTGCCAGCAGTTTTTTAGGGGGGCGTTTCGCTAACTATGGCTACACCTTC.

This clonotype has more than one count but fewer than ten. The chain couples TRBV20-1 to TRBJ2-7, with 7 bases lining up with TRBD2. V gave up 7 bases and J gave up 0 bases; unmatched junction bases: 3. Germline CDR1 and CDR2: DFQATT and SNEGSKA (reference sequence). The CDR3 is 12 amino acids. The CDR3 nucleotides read TGCAGTGTTCGCGGGAGCTCCTACGAGCAGTACTTC. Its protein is CSVRGSSYEQYF.

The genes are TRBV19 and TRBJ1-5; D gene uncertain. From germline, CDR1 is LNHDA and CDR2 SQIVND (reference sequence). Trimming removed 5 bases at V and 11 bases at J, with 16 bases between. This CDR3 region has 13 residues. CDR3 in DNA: TGTGCCAGTAGTCCAGGTGGCGGTCTGACCCAGCATTTT. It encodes CASSPGGGLTQHF.

CDR3 nucleotides: TGCGCCAGCAGCTTGAATCTAGCTTCAGATACGCAGTATTTT. This sequence encodes CASSLNLASDTQYF. V usage is TRBV5-1 and J usage is TRBJ2-3; a possible D gene is TRBD2 (5 bases). This CDR3 contains 14 residues. Germline CDR1 and CDR2: SGHRS and YFSETQ. Trimming cost V 1 base and J 4 bases, with 10 bases left between them.

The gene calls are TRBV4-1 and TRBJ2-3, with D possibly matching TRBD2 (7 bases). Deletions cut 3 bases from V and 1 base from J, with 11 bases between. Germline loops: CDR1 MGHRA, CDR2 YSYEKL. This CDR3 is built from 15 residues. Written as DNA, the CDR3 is TGCGCCAGCAGCCAGCGCGGGGGCCGCACAGATACGCAGTATTTT. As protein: CASSQRGGRTDTQYF.

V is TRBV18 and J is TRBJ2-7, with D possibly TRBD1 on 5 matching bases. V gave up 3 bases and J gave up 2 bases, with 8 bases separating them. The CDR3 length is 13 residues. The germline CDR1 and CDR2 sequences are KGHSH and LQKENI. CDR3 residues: CASSPRTTYEQYF. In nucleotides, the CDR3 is TGTGCCAGCTCACCGAGGACAACCTACGAGCAGTACTTC.

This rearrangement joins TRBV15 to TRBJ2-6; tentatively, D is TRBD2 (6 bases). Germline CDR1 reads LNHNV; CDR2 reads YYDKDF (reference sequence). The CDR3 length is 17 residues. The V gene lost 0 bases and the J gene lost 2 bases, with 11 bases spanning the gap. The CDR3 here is CATSRDGGAPGANVLTF. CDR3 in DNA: TGTGCCACCAGCAGAGATGGCGGGGCGCCTGGGGCCAACGTCCTGACTTTC.

The CDR3 is CASRSHSYNEQFF. CDR3 in DNA: TGTGCCAGCCGAAGTCACTCCTACAATGAGCAGTTCTTC. The rearrangement links TRBV6-1 to TRBJ2-1; no reliable D call. This CDR3 is 13 amino acids long. Germline-derived CDR1 and CDR2 are MNHNS and SASEGT. Deletions cut 8 bases from V and 0 bases from J, with 8 bases between.

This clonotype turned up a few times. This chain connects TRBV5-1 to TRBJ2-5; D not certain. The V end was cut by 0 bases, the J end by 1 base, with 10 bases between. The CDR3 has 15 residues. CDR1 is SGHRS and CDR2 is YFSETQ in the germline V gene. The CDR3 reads CASSLASSLQETQYF. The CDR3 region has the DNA TGCGCCAGCAGCTTGGCCTCCAGTCTCCAAGAGACCCAGTACTTC.

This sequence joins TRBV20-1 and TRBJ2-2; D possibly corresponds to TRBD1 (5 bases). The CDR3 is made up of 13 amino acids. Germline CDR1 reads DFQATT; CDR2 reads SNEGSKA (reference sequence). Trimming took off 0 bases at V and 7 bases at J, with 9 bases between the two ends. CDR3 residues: CSARDRGNGELFF. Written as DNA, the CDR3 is TGCAGTGCTAGAGATAGGGGAAACGGGGAGCTGTTTTTT.

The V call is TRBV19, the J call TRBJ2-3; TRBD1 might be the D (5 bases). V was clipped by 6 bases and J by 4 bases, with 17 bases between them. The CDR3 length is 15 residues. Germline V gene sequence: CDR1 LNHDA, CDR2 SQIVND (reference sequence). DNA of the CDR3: TGTGCCAGTAGATCCCAGGGTTCACTTGCAGATACGCAGTATTTT. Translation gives CASRSQGSLADTQYF.

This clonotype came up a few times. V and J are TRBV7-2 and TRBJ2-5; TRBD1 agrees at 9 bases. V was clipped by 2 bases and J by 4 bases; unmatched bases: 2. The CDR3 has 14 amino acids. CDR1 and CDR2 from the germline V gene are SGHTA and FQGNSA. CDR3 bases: TGTGCCAGCAGCTTAACGACAGGGGGAGAGACCCAGTACTTC. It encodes CASSLTTGGETQYF.

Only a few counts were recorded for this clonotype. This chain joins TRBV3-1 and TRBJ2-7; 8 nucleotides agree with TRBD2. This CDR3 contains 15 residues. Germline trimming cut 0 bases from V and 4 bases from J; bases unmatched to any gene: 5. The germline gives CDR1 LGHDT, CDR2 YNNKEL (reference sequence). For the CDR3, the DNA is TGTGCCAGCAGCCAAGATAGCGGGGTTGCTTACGAGCAGTACTTC. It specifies CASSQDSGVAYEQYF.

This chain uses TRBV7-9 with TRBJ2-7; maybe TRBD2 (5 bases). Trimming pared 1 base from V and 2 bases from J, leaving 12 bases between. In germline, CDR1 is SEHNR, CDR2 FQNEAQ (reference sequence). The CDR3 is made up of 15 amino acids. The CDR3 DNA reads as TGTGCCAGCAGCTTAGACGGACTCTGGGCCTACGAGCAGTACTTC. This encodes CASSLDGLWAYEQYF.

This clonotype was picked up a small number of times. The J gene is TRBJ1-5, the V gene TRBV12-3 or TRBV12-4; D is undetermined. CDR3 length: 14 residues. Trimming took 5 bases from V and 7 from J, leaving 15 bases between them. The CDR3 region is CASSMRRVEQPQHF. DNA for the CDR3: TGTGCCAGCAGTATGAGGAGGGTAGAACAGCCCCAGCATTTT.

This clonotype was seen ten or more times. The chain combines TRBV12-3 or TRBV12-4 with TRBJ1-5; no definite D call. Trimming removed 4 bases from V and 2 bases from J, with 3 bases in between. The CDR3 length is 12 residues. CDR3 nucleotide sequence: TGTGCCAGCAGTTATGGCAATCAGCCCCAGCATTTT. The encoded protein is CASSYGNQPQHF.